The TCR beta chain described here comes from a study of blood T cell repertoires in COVID-19. In the study overall: COVID-19 samples collected from the United States, Italy and Spain covered acute and convalescent phases.

Authors' analysis steps: Reference gene primer amplification yielded estimated nucleated cell counts. Sequencing was performed with immunoSEQ multiplex PCR; in TCRdb, only in-frame clones are kept and a portion is missing. That table supplies the V and J calls and clone size; D and trimming were determined from the DNA. The data contain 250,000 to 350,000 clones, 80% to 90% of them singletons. CDR1 and CDR2 from the germline V gene are LNHDA and SQIVND (reference sequence). The CDR3 length is 15 residues. Trimming removed 6 bases from V and 7 bases from J; junction bases left unmatched: 7. Sequencing used peripheral blood. V gene TRBV19 combines with J gene TRBJ2-2, with TRBD2 matching over 11 bases. This clonotype originated in a woman aged 50 to 60 who had recovered from COVID-19. The CDR3 DNA is TGTGCCAGTAGAAGAGGGCTAGCGGGAGGCGGGGAGCTGTTTTTT. Translating it yields CASRRGLAGGGELFF.